This record looks at one T cell receptor beta chain sequence and its context. The same CDR3 also results from other DNA sequences found in this sample. This sample was included in a study of control samples from healthy donors and cancer patients. Trimming left V 4 bases short and J 2 bases short, with 1 base between. Germline CDR1 is SNHLY and CDR2 is FYNNEI. The CDR3 is 11 amino acids. Assay: immunoSEQ multiplex PCR; the TCRdb copy retains only in-frame clones and omits some. This sample has around 130,000 clones, with about 88% found just once. V gene TRBV2 combines with J gene TRBJ2-3; unclear D gene. This receptor was identified in a man aged 45-60 years in good health. Sample: blood. The CDR3 sequence: CASSVTDTQYF. The CDR3 DNA is TGTGCCAGCAGTGTCACAGATACGCAGTATTTT.